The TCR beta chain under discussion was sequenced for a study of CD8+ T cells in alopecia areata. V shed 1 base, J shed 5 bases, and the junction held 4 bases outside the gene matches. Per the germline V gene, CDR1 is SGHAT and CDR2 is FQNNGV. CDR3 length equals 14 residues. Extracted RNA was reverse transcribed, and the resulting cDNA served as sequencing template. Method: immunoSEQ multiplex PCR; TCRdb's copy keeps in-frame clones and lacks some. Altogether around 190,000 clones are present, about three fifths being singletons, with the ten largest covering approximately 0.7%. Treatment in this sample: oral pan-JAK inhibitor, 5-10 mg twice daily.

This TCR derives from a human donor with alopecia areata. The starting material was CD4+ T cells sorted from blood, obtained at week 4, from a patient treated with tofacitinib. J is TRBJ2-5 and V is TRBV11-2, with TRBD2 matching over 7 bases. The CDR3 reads CASSLGEGRETQYF. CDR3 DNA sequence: TGTGCCAGCAGCTTAGGGGAGGGACGCGAGACCCAGTACTTC.